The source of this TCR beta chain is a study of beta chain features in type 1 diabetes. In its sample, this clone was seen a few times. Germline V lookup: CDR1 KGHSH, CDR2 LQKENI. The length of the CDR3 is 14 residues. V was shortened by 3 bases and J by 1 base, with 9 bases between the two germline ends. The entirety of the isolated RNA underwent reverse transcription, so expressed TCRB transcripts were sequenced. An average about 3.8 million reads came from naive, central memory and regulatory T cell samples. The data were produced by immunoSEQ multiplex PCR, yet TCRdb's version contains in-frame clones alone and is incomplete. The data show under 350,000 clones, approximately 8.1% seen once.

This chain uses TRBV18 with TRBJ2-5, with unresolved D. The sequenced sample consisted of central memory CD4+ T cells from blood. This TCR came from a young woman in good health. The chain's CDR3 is CASSPTLGQETQYF. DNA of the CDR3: TGTGCCAGCTCACCGACCCTTGGCCAAGAGACCCAGTACTTC.